This entry lists 32 T cell receptor beta chains sequenced from one sample in a study of OX40 agonist ivuxolimab in advanced cancers. Some clones are missing from TCRdb's copy, which holds only in-frame ones; the method was immunoSEQ multiplex PCR. Counted here are about 79,000 clones, roughly 87% occurring once; the ten biggest clones make up 0.33%. The material sequenced was CD4+ or CD8+ T cells sorted from blood, taken in a trial of the OX40 agonist ivuxolimab. These receptors came from an adult with an advanced solid tumor such as melanoma, head and neck, liver or kidney cancer.

This rearrangement joins TRBV11-2 to TRBJ2-1; 8 positions match TRBD1. The trim removed 0 bases at V and 2 bases at J, leaving 9 bases unmatched. In germline, CDR1 is SGHAT, CDR2 FQNNGV. This CDR3 comprises 18 residues. In nucleotides, the CDR3 is TGTGCCAGCAGCTTAGAAGATCTTCAGACAGGGGCCTACAATGAGCAGTTCTTC. The encoded protein is CASSLEDLQTGAYNEQFF.

The chain links TRBV5-1 to TRBJ2-3; the match to TRBD2 covers 11 bases. CDR1 and CDR2 from the germline V gene are SGHRS and YFSETQ. CDR3 size: 17 residues. Unmatched junction bases numbered 7, after V lost 4 bases and J lost 0 bases. CDR3 DNA sequence: TGCGCCAGCAGCCCGCAACTAGCGGGGGTGAGCACAGATACGCAGTATTTT. It translates to CASSPQLAGVSTDTQYF.

The chain is built from TRBV14 and TRBJ2-3; 14 bases are a match to TRBD2. V lost 4 bases and J lost 3; bases outside the gene matches: 6. CDR1 is SGHDN and CDR2 is FVKESK in the germline V gene. This CDR3 comprises 17 residues. Written as DNA, the CDR3 is TGTGCCAGCAGCCGCGGACTAGCGGGGGGCGCAACAGATACGCAGTATTTT. This sequence encodes CASSRGLAGGATDTQYF.

The chain couples TRBV2 to TRBJ1-5, with TRBD1 matching 8 bases. J was trimmed by 7 bases and V by 5 bases; bases with no gene match: 13. The CDR3 length is 16 residues. Per the germline V gene, CDR1 is SNHLY and CDR2 is FYNNEI. The CDR3 here is CASSPGTGSLGQPQHF. The CDR3 DNA reads TGTGCCAGCAGTCCAGGGACAGGTTCTCTGGGGCAGCCCCAGCATTTT. The whole variable domain, filled in from reference TRBV2 and TRBJ1-5, reads EPEVTQTPSHQVTQMGQEVILRCVPISNHLYFYWYRQILGQKVEFLVSFYNNEISEKSEIFDDQFSVERPDGSNFTLKIRSTKLEDSAMYFCASSPGTGSLGQPQHFGDGTRLSIL.

The chain couples TRBV4-1 to TRBJ2-3, with D possibly TRBD2 on 7 matching bases. Germline V lookup: CDR1 MGHRA, CDR2 YSYEKL. Trimming removed 0 bases at V and 5 bases at J, with 15 bases between. The CDR3 totals 16 residues. The CDR3 nucleotides are TGCGCCAGCAGCCAAGAACCGGGGGGCCAATTAGATACGCAGTATTTT. It translates to CASSQEPGGQLDTQYF.

The rearrangement joins TRBV6-1 to TRBJ2-3; 9 nucleotides align to TRBD2. CDR1 is MNHNS, CDR2 SASEGT, per germline. J lost 3 bases, V lost 5 bases, and 3 bases had no gene match. The CDR3 covers 14 residues. Written as DNA, the CDR3 is TGTGCCAGCAGTCCGGGACTAGCAACAGATACGCAGTATTTT. It yields the protein CASSPGLATDTQYF.

On this clone itself: This CDR3 is also generated by other DNA sequences in the sample. The genes are TRBV6-5 and TRBJ1-1; no reliable D call. CDR1 is MNHEY and CDR2 is SVGAGI in the germline V gene. V was trimmed by 6 bases and J by 1 base, leaving 3 bases between them. The CDR3 contains 11 residues. The CDR3 DNA is TGTGCCAGCAGGGAGAACACTGAAGCTTTCTTT. Translation: CASRENTEAFF.

The chain recombines TRBV27 with TRBJ2-1; 11 bases match TRBD2. J was trimmed by 7 bases and V by 2 bases; bases with no gene match: 4. CDR3 length: 15 amino acids. CDR1 and CDR2 (germline): MNHEY, SMNVEV (reference sequence). CDR3 sequence reads: CASSLSSGGANEQFF. DNA of the CDR3: TGTGCCAGCAGTTTAAGTAGCGGGGGGGCGAATGAGCAGTTCTTC.

This sequence joins TRBV7-9 and TRBJ1-2, with D possibly matching TRBD1 (5 bases). CDR1 SEHNR and CDR2 FQNEAQ come from the germline V gene (reference sequence). CDR3 length: 18 residues. V was cut by 2 bases and J by 0 bases, with 19 bases left in between. DNA for the CDR3: TGTGCCAGCAGCTTAAGTTCCCGTGCGGGGCGAGCTAACTATGGCTACACCTTC. It specifies CASSLSSRAGRANYGYTF.

V usage is TRBV11-2 and J usage is TRBJ2-3; 7 nucleotides line up with TRBD1. V shed 5 bases, J shed 5 bases, and the junction held 19 bases outside the gene matches. The germline gives CDR1 SGHAT, CDR2 FQNNGV. The CDR3 covers 18 residues. In DNA, the CDR3 is TGTGCCAGCAGCCCACCATCATCACACAGGGGCGTCGGAGATACGCAGTATTTT. This translates into CASSPPSSHRGVGDTQYF. Combining the CDR3 with reference TRBV11-2 and TRBJ2-3 gives the whole variable domain EAGVAQSPRYKIIEKRQSVAFWCNPISGHATLYWYQQILGQGPKLLIQFQNNGVVDDSQLPKDRFSAERLKGVDSTLKIQPAKLEDSAVYLCASSPPSSHRGVGDTQYFGPGTRLTVL.

The chain has TRBV7-2 and TRBJ2-1; D tentatively reads TRBD1 or TRBD2 (5 bases each). Germline CDR1 reads SGHTA; CDR2 reads FQGNSA. The CDR3 sequence is 15 residues long. V lost 3 bases and J lost 8, with 17 bases in between. The CDR3 region is CASSFRGRAWDEQFF. The DNA of the CDR3 is TGTGCCAGCAGCTTTAGGGGACGGGCCTGGGATGAGCAGTTCTTC.

The V and J genes are TRBV2 and TRBJ2-3, with TRBD2 identical over 8 bases. The CDR3 runs 14 residues. The trim removed 4 bases at V and 7 bases at J, leaving 7 bases unmatched. CDR1 and CDR2 (germline): SNHLY, FYNNEI. This CDR3 reads CASSAPGTSYTQYF. CDR3 sequence (DNA): TGTGCCAGCAGTGCGCCCGGGACTAGTTATACGCAGTATTTT.

This chain links TRBV6-5 with TRBJ2-7, with a possible D match to TRBD2 (6 bases). Per germline, CDR1 MNHEY and CDR2 SVGAGI. With 2 bases removed from V and 1 base from J, the gap between germline ends came to 12 bases. This CDR3 contains 15 residues. The DNA of the CDR3 is TGTGCCAGCAGTTACGTGGGGGGTTGGTCCTACGAGCAGTACTTC. It translates to CASSYVGGWSYEQYF.

CDR3 residues: CASSLRGGSTDTQYF. The CDR3 DNA is TGTGCCAGCAGCTTGCGTGGGGGGAGCACAGATACGCAGTATTTT. This chain connects TRBV7-9 to TRBJ2-3; possibly TRBD2 for D (6 bases). Germline V gene data show CDR1 as SEHNR and CDR2 as FQNEAQ (reference sequence). With 3 bases removed from V and 0 bases from J, the gap between germline ends came to 10 bases. The CDR3 consists of 15 residues.

This clone was picked up a small number of times. V and J are TRBV27 and TRBJ1-1, with D unresolved. CDR3 length equals 13 residues. From germline, CDR1 is MNHEY and CDR2 SMNVEV (reference sequence). Deletions cut 5 bases from V and 2 bases from J, with 9 bases between. The CDR3 DNA sequence: TGTGCCAGCAGTATCAAGCCAAACACTGAAGCTTTCTTT. It translates to CASSIKPNTEAFF.

The rearrangement uses TRBV25-1 and TRBJ2-2, with D perhaps TRBD2 (7 bases). Germline loops: CDR1 MGHDK, CDR2 SYGVNS. The CDR3 length is 15 residues. The V gene lost 3 bases and the J gene lost 3 bases, with 11 bases spanning the gap. Here the CDR3 DNA reads TGTGCCAGCAGTGATGGGGGGGCCTACACCGGGGAGCTGTTTTTT. Protein sequence: CASSDGGAYTGELFF.

The V call is TRBV5-8, the J call TRBJ1-2; perhaps TRBD1 as D (6 bases). V was shortened by 5 bases and J by 2 bases, with 13 bases between the two germline ends. This CDR3 is 14 amino acids long. The germline V gene has CDR1 SGHTS and CDR2 YDEGEE. The CDR3 protein is CASRITGFNYGYTF. The CDR3, as DNA: TGTGCCAGCAGAATAACAGGGTTCAACTATGGCTACACCTTC.

The chain recombines TRBV11-3 with TRBJ2-2; D ambiguous. In germline, CDR1 is SGHNT, CDR2 YENEEA. The V and J ends lost 1 base and 4 bases respectively, with 4 bases between them. The length of the CDR3 is 13 residues. CDR3 nucleotide sequence: TGTGCCAGCAGCTTAGGAGTCACCGGGGAGCTGTTTTTT. Translated, it gives CASSLGVTGELFF.

CDR3 region: CASSSTGLAGGIYYEQYF. CDR3 DNA: TGTGCCAGCAGCTCAACGGGACTAGCGGGGGGGATATATTACGAGCAGTACTTC. The genes are TRBV7-8 and TRBJ2-7; TRBD2 aligns across 16 bases. CDR1 is SGHVS and CDR2 is FQNEAQ in the germline V gene. Unmatched junction bases numbered 10, after V lost 4 bases and J lost 4 bases. This CDR3 is 18 amino acids long.

V is TRBV7-2 and J is TRBJ1-5, with D hard to call. Germline loops: CDR1 SGHTA, CDR2 FQGNSA. The CDR3 extends over 15 amino acids. V was trimmed by 5 bases and J by 2 bases, leaving 13 bases between them. CDR3 region: CASSLWGTRNQPQHF. The CDR3 DNA is TGTGCCAGCAGCCTCTGGGGTACGCGCAATCAGCCCCAGCATTTT.

The V and J genes are TRBV6-4 and TRBJ2-4; D is perhaps TRBD1 or TRBD2 (6 bases each). The CDR3 loop spans 18 amino acids. Germline CDR1 is MRHNA and CDR2 is SNTAGT. Trimming pared 6 bases from V and 0 bases from J, leaving 21 bases between. CDR3 nucleotides: TGTGCCAGCAGGGTCTGGAGGGGGGCTCTGGTAGCCAAAAACATTCAGTACTTC. Translating gives CASRVWRGALVAKNIQYF.

The V and J genes are TRBV18 and TRBJ1-1; a weak D match, TRBD1 (5 bases). The length of the CDR3 is 13 residues. The germline V and J ends were trimmed by 4 bases and 2 bases, with 8 bases remaining between them. Germline V gene lookup returns CDR1 KGHSH and CDR2 LQKENI. The CDR3 loop reads CASSQQDNTEAFF. The DNA for the CDR3 is TGTGCCAGCTCACAACAGGATAACACTGAAGCTTTCTTT.

This chain uses TRBV7-9 with TRBJ1-2; 10 nucleotides agree with TRBD1. The CDR3 runs 16 residues. Losses at the gene ends were 5 bases for V and 6 bases for J; bases not matched to a gene: 12. Germline values: CDR1 SEHNR, CDR2 FQNEAQ (reference sequence). This CDR3 is CASSPDAAGQGHGYTF. The CDR3 DNA is TGTGCCAGCAGCCCCGACGCCGCGGGACAGGGGCATGGCTACACCTTC.

Concerning this clone: Compared with germline, one end of the junction differs, possibly owing to a read error. The chain combines TRBV6-5 with TRBJ2-7, with a weak D call TRBD1 (6 bases). CDR1 is MNHEY and CDR2 is SVGAGI in the germline V gene. The CDR3 runs 14 residues. For the CDR3, the DNA is TGTGCCGGCAGTTACCTCAGGGGATCCTACGAGCAGTACTTC. This translates into CAGSYLRGSYEQYF.

V gene TRBV29-1 combines with J gene TRBJ1-2; 9 nucleotides align to TRBD1. The CDR3 has 14 amino acids. Germline CDR1 reads SQVTM; CDR2 reads ANQGSEA. Germline trimming cut 4 bases from V and 8 bases from J; bases unmatched to any gene: 11. The CDR3 DNA reads TGCAGCGTTGGACTTCGGACAGGGGTGAACGGCTACACCTTC. Translating gives CSVGLRTGVNGYTF.

The rearrangement links TRBV5-1 to TRBJ2-2; D gene unclear. Germline assignment: CDR1 SGHRS and CDR2 YFSETQ. This CDR3 has 13 residues. V was trimmed by 4 bases and J by 5 bases, leaving 9 bases between them. The CDR3 protein is CASSILGTGELFF. In nucleotides, the CDR3 is TGCGCCAGCAGCATCTTAGGGACCGGGGAGCTGTTTTTT.

Only a few counts were recorded for this clone. The chain recombines TRBV29-1 with TRBJ2-5; a possible D gene is TRBD1 (5 bases). CDR3 length equals 16 residues. Germline V gene data show CDR1 as SQVTM and CDR2 as ANQGSEA. V was clipped by 5 bases and J by 2 bases, with 21 bases between them. The CDR3 reads CSVSDGAGPPQETQYF. In DNA form, the CDR3 reads TGCAGCGTTTCCGATGGGGCAGGGCCCCCTCAAGAGACCCAGTACTTC.

This clone has more than one count but fewer than ten. The V call is TRBV4-1, the J call TRBJ2-1; possibly TRBD2 for D (9 bases). Trimming stripped 3 bases from V and 2 bases from J, with 29 bases between. Germline values: CDR1 MGHRA, CDR2 YSYEKL. The CDR3 sequence is 21 residues long. CDR3 sequence reads: CASSHDHPGTSRGRAYNEQFF. Written as DNA, the CDR3 is TGCGCCAGCAGCCATGACCATCCAGGGACTAGCAGGGGGCGCGCCTACAATGAGCAGTTCTTC.

In its sample, this clone was seen once. This chain uses TRBV27 with TRBJ2-1; 8 bases agree with TRBD1. The CDR3 totals 15 residues. V shed 3 bases and J 2 bases; nucleotides not matched to a gene: 3. Germline lookup yields CDR1 MNHEY and CDR2 SMNVEV (reference sequence). The CDR3 reads CASSLRQGTYNEQFF. The CDR3 region has the DNA TGTGCCAGCAGTTTGCGACAGGGGACCTACAATGAGCAGTTCTTC.

The chain has TRBV21-1 and TRBJ1-2. TRBV21-1 is a pseudogene locus. This CDR3 has 15 amino acids. For the CDR3, the DNA is TGTGCCAGCAGCAAAGTCCAAGGGACTAACTATGGCTACACCTTC. Protein: CASSKVQGTNYGYTF.

This rearrangement joins TRBV28 to TRBJ2-5, with 7 nucleotides matching TRBD2. V was pared by 5 bases and J by 1 base, with 10 bases of the junction left unmatched. Per germline, CDR1 MDHEN and CDR2 SYDVKM. The CDR3 is made up of 16 amino acids. CDR3 DNA: TGTGCCAGCAGTCTCCCAGGACTAGGGATCCAAGAGACCCAGTACTTC. Amino acid sequence: CASSLPGLGIQETQYF. Full variable domain (rest looked up from reference TRBV28 and TRBJ2-5): DVKVTQSSRYLVKRTGEKVFLECVQDMDHENMFWYRQDPGLGLRLIYFSYDVKMKEKGDIPEGYSVSREKKERFSLILESASTNQTSMYLCASSLPGLGIQETQYFGPGTRLLVL.

The gene calls are TRBV10-2 and TRBJ1-2; possibly TRBD1 for D (5 bases). This CDR3 contains 14 residues. V was cut by 8 bases and J by 3 bases, with 16 bases left in between. Germline loops: CDR1 WSHSY, CDR2 SAAADI. CDR3 loop: CASAKRTPDYGYTF. The CDR3 DNA follows: TGCGCCAGCGCTAAAAGGACACCTGACTATGGCTACACCTTC.